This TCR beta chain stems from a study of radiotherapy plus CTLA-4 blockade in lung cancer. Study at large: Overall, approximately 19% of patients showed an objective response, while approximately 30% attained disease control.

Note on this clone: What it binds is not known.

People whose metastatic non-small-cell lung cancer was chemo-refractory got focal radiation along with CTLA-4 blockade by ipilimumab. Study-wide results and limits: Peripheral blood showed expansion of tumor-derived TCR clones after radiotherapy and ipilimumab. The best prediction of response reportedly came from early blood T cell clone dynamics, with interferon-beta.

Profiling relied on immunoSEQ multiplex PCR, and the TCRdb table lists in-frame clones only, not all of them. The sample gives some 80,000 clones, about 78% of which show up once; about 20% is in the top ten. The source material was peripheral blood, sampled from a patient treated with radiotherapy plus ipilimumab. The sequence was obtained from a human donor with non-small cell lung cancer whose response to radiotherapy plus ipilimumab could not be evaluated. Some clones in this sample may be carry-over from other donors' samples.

CDR3 protein: CTSSIRNGGDTRVNEKLFF. CDR3 sequence (DNA): TGCACCAGCAGCATACGAAATGGGGGGGACACCAGAGTTAATGAAAAACTGTTTTTT. This chain joins TRBV1 and TRBJ1-4. TRBV1 is a recognized pseudogene. CDR3 length equals 19 residues.